A single sample gave rise to the 8 T cell receptor beta chains below, sequenced in a study of T-cell memory formation after mild COVID-19. TCRdb used MiXCR to reprocess the 5' RACE reads, holding one entry per CDR3 protein. The repertoire consists of about 470,000 distinct CDR3 sequences, with 20% to 30% occurring once and the leading ten covering 9.5% to 15%. Sequencing input: PBMCs or a T cell subset sorted from them (not recorded which). The receptors here all came from an adult woman who had mild COVID-19 (a few samples of this study predate the infection). Cell type and time point are not known.

This clonotype was picked up a small number of times. The chain couples TRBV27 to TRBJ2-7; 8 nucleotides line up with TRBD2. Germline V gives CDR1 MNHEY, CDR2 SMNVEV (reference sequence). J lost 3 bases, V lost 5 bases, and 9 bases had no gene match. The length of the CDR3 is 15 residues. The CDR3 region has the DNA TGTGCCAGCAGTCCCCCAGGCGGGGGGCACTACGAGCAGTACTTC. Its translation: CASSPPGGGHYEQYF.

This clonotype was seen repeatedly, ten times or more. This rearrangement joins TRBV21-1 to TRBJ2-7; the table calls TRBD1, which could not be checked here. TRBV21-1 is noted as a pseudogene. The CDR3 totals 15 residues. The chain's CDR3 is CASSLNFCRDYEQYF. The DNA for the CDR3 is TGTGCCAGCAGCCTCAACTTTTGTCGGGACTACGAGCAGTACTTC.

The rearrangement uses TRBV5-5 and TRBJ1-1; 8 positions agree with TRBD1. V shed 6 bases and J 3 bases; nucleotides not matched to a gene: 7. The CDR3 totals 14 residues. Germline V lookup: CDR1 SGHKS, CDR2 YYEKEE (reference sequence). CDR3 sequence reads: CASTRTGWDTEAFF. As DNA, the CDR3 is TGTGCCAGCACCCGGACAGGGTGGGACACTGAAGCTTTCTTT.

This clonotype was observed a few times. The rearrangement links TRBV3-1 to TRBJ2-7; D is possibly TRBD1 (6 bases). The CDR3 has 14 amino acids. Trimming shortened V by 0 bases and J by 6 bases, and 12 bases separated the two germline ends. Germline loops: CDR1 LGHDT, CDR2 YNNKEL (reference sequence). The CDR3 bases are TGTGCCAGCAGCCAAGATCTGGGCAGGGGCGAGCAGTACTTC. Its protein product is CASSQDLGRGEQYF.

This rearrangement joins TRBV11-3 to TRBJ2-1; TRBD2 agrees at 12 bases. The CDR3 totals 16 residues. Germline CDR1 SGHNT, CDR2 YENEEA. The trim removed 5 bases at V and 4 bases at J, leaving 6 bases unmatched. DNA of the CDR3: TGTGCCAGCAGCATCCGGACTAGCGGGGCATACAATGAGCAGTTCTTC. It encodes CASSIRTSGAYNEQFF.

The chain has TRBV4-1 and TRBJ1-2, with D perhaps TRBD1 (5 bases). The germline V and J ends were trimmed by 0 bases and 5 bases, with 16 bases remaining between them. Germline assignment: CDR1 MGHRA and CDR2 YSYEKL. The CDR3 totals 16 residues. The CDR3 protein is CASSQDGGGGSYGYTF. The DNA for the CDR3 is TGCGCCAGCAGCCAAGACGGGGGAGGCGGATCATATGGCTACACCTTC.

The V and J genes are TRBV7-8 and TRBJ2-3; D perhaps matches TRBD2 (6 bases). In germline, CDR1 is SGHVS, CDR2 FQNEAQ. The CDR3 loop spans 17 amino acids. V gave up 5 bases and J gave up 0 bases, with 18 bases separating them. CDR3: CASSPDMGGPSTDTQYF. The CDR3 nucleotides are TGTGCCAGCAGCCCCGATATGGGGGGTCCTAGCACAGATACGCAGTATTTT.

This clonotype has only a few counts. The chain links TRBV4-1 to TRBJ1-3, with D perhaps matching TRBD1 (5 bases). This CDR3 comprises 17 residues. V lost 0 bases and J 3 bases, leaving 15 bases between the germline ends. In germline, CDR1 is MGHRA, CDR2 YSYEKL. Written as DNA, the CDR3 is TGCGCCAGCAGCCAAGATCGTCAGGGATTGGGTGGAAACACCATATATTTT. This sequence encodes CASSQDRQGLGGNTIYF.